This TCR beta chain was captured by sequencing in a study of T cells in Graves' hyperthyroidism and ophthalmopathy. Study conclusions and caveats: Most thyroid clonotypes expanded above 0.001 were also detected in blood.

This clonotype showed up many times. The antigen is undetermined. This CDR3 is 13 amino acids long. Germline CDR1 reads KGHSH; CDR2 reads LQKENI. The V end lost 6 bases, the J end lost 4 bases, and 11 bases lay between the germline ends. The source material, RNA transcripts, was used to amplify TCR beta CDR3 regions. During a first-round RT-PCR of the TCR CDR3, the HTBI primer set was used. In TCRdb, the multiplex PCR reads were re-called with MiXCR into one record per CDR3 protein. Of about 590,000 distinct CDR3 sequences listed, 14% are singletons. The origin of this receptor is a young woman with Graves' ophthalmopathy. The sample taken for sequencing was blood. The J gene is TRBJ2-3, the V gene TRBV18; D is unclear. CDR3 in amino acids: CASSGGSSDTQYF. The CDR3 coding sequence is TGTGCCAGCTCGGGTGGTTCCTCAGATACGCAGTATTTT.